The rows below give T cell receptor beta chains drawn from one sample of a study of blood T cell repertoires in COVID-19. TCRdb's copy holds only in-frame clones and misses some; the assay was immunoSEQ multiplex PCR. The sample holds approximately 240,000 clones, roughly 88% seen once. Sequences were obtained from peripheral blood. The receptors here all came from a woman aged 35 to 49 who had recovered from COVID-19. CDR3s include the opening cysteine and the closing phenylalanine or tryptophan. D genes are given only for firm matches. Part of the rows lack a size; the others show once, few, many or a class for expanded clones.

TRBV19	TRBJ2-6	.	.	TGTGCCAGTAGTATATCCGCGGTCTCTGGGGCCAACGTCCTGACTTTC	CASSISAVSGANVLTF
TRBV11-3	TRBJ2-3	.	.	TGTGCCAGCCGACTTACGGGCACAGATACGCAGTATTTT	CASRLTGTDTQYF
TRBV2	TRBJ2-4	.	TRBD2	TGTGCCAGCAGGCCTAAAATAATGGGAGGGAAGTACTTC	CASRPKIMGGKYF
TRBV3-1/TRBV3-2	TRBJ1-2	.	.	TGTGCCAGCAGCCAAGAACTGGTTTCCTATGGCTACACCTTC	CASSQELVSYGYTF
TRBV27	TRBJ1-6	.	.	TGTGCCAGCCGATCAGGGGATTCACCCCTCCACTTT	CASRSGDSPLHF
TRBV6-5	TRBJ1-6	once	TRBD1	TGTGCCAGCAGTCCGACAGGGTCTCGGTCACCCCTCCACTTT	CASSPTGSRSPLHF
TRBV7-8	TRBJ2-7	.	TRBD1	TGTGCCAGCAGCTTAGGGACAGGGCCCTTCTACGAGCAGTACTTC	CASSLGTGPFYEQYF
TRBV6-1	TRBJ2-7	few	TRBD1	TGTGCCAGCAGTGAAGCGTTTTACTGGGACAGTCCTCCTGCGCAGTACTTC	CASSEAFYWDSPPAQYF
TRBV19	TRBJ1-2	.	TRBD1	TGTGCCAGTAGTATTGTCCCTCTACAGGGGGTAGATTATGGCTACACCTTC	CASSIVPLQGVDYGYTF
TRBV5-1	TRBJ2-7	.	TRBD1	TGCGCCAGTTATCCGGGACAGGGGGCCTACGAGCAGTACTTC	CASYPGQGAYEQYF
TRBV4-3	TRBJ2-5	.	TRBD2	TGCGCCAGCAGCCCGTATGGTACTAGCGGGGAAGAGACCCAGTACTTC	CASSPYGTSGEETQYF
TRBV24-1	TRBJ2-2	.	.	TGTGCCGCAGGGGTTGATCTCGGGGAGCTGTTTTTT	CAAGVDLGELFF
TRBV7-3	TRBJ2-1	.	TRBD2	TGTGCCAGCAGCTCCCTCGGACTAGCGGTAGGGGATGAGCAGTTCTTC	CASSSLGLAVGDEQFF
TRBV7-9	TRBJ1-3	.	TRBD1	TGTGCCAGCAGCTCGACAGGGGGAGGCACCATATATTTT	CASSSTGGGTIYF
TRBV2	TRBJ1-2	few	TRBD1	TGTGCCAGCCAGACGACAGGGGGACTTGGCTACACCTTC	CASQTTGGLGYTF